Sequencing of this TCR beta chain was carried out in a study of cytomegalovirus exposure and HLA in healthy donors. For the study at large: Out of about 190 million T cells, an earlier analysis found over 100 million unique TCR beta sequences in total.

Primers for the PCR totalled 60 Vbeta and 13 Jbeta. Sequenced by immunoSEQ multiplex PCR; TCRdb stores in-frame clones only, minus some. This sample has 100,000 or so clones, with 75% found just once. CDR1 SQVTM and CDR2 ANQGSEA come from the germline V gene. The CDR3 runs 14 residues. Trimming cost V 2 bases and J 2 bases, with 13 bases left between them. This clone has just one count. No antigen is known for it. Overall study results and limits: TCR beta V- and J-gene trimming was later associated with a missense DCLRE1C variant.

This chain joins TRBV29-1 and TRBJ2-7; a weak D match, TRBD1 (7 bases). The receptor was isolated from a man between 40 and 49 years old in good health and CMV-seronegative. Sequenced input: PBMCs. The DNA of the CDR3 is TGCAGCGTTGAACAATCCAGGGGGGCCTACGAGCAGTACTTC. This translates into CSVEQSRGAYEQYF.